The source of this TCR beta chain is a study of T cell responses to AZD1222 COVID-19 vaccine. This clone was found a few times. What it binds is not known. At one end, the junction sequence differs from germline, possibly due to a read error. Looked up from germline, CDR1 is SGHAT and CDR2 is FQNNGV. CDR3 size: 15 residues. Some clones are missing from TCRdb's copy, which holds only in-frame ones; the method was immunoSEQ multiplex PCR. The profile shows 150,000 to 200,000 clones, about 91% of them singletons. Overall study findings and caveats: Close to half of spike-specific TCRs reportedly recognize unmutated variant regions. Increases in Spike-specific TCR breadth and depth were seen after two AZD1222 doses. Repertoires were collected only later (after the peak T cell response had occurred). The donors showed a predominance of white British ancestry and of females, with possible underestimation of clonal diversity.

The TCR comes from an adult in good health. The rearrangement joins TRBV11-2 to TRBJ2-7; the match to TRBD2 covers 9 bases. Sequences were derived from peripheral blood, sampled on day 0 of AZD1222 vaccination. CDR3 in DNA: TGTGCCAGCAGCCCCGAGGCGCTAGCGGGGATAGGGAGAGACTTC. The encoded protein is CASSPEALAGIGRDF.